What follows describes a single T cell receptor (beta chain). This clone has just one count. What antigen it recognizes has not been identified. No base qualities exist here, and no much larger clone lies one base off it. Reading the label with the study, this specimen's time point is: after dendritic cell vaccination, including at tumor progression/relapse. To be selected, patients needed enough residual fresh-frozen tumor tissue and more than two years of available survival data. None of the glioblastoma patients carried an isocitrate dehydrogenase mutation, although molecular status otherwise varied. PBMC were collected before vaccination, two weeks after the third vaccination, and at tumor progression when it occurred. Genomic DNA was extracted with the Qiagen DNeasy Blood extraction Kit. Per the germline V gene, SGDLS is the CDR1 and YYNGEE is the CDR2. V is trimmed back by 1 base and J by 7 bases, and the junction contains 12 bases that no gene match accounts for. The CDR3 runs 16 residues from the cysteine to the phenylalanine. Only CDR3 DNA remains: 48 bases, in frame from the first base.

The immunoSEQ assay amplified TCRB CDR3 regions from roughly 2 micrograms of genomic DNA, or from all available DNA when less than that amount was available. The multiplex PCR relied on 60 forward primers for TCR V beta segments and 13 reverse primers for J beta segments. To estimate reads per starting template, synthetic control templates were spiked into each sample at limiting dilution. The Illumina HiSeq System generated sequencing reads of 87 bp. Processing in the source paper ran as follows. To remove PCR and sequencing errors, closely related sequences were merged with a nearest neighbor algorithm. TCR overlap was measured as the percentage of unique tumor TCR beta sequences that were also present in the peripheral blood of the same patient. In its TCRdb copy, this immuneACCESS table keeps in-frame sequences only and misses some clones. Where compared with another copy, unresolved V genes explain less than half of these, and the others have no known cause. V, J and clone size were drawn from that table, and D and trimming were deduced from the DNA. The sample table holds 50,000 to 55,000 clones, of which around 91% were seen once. About 5% of the sample lies in the top ten.

The sample is drawn from a study of glioma-infiltrating T cells after dendritic cell vaccination (dated by TCRdb to the mid-2010s). In the study overall: The cohort comprised approximately 15 glioblastoma patients from Phase I and II dendritic cell vaccination trials, 9 newly diagnosed and 6 with recurrent disease. Between about 2002 and 2012, patients were given autologous tumor lysate-pulsed dendritic cell vaccination. Survival after dendritic cell vaccination was correlated with TCR sequencing metrics, including TIL content and tumor-blood repertoire overlap. The vaccine consisted of monocyte-derived dendritic cells cultured seven days with IL-4 and GM-CSF, then pulsed overnight with autologous tumor lysate. Tumor-infiltrating lymphocyte content was quantified and tumor and blood repertoires were compared in dendritic cell-vaccinated glioblastoma patients by deep sequencing of TCR beta CDR3 regions. Each patient was given three intradermal dendritic cell vaccine injections, spaced two weeks apart, in the arm below the axilla.

The study at large found these results: TCR clonality showed no direct relationship with survival, which suggests that a diverse polyclonal response may matter. The response model built on TCR overlap across three groups was characterized as speculative, with prospective validation still needed. Longer time to progression and overall survival after dendritic cell vaccination were predicted by higher estimated pretreatment TIL content. The cohort was small and heterogeneous, with few patients having full blood and tumor sets and even fewer initial-recurrent tumor pairs.

The chain couples TRBV9 to TRBJ1-2; the junction holds 8 bases that match TRBD1. Sequences were derived from blood, sampled after dendritic cell vaccination. The TCR was taken from a human donor with glioblastoma. The CDR3 corresponds to CASSVSRGRNHSGYTF. The DNA reads as follows: TGTGCCAGCAGCGTATCCAGGGGGCGCAATCATAGTGGCTACACCTTC.